The rows below give T cell receptor beta chains drawn from one sample of a study of shared T cell receptors in the human thymus. Profiled with immunoSEQ multiplex PCR; TCRdb holds only in-frame clones, not every one. The sample lists about 660,000 clones, roughly 86% seen once, with more than 0.009% in the top ten. These data were also filed under a second study, of human thymus T cells.

Input material: thymocytes. The origin of the receptors is a boy in the first two years of life with a congenital heart defect. Both conserved end residues are part of each CDR3.

v_call: TRBV5-4; j_call: TRBJ2-7; cdr3_aa: CASSLEGQPYEQYF
v_call: TRBV2; j_call: TRBJ2-7; cdr3_aa: CASSESGLAGSNRYEQYF
v_call: TRBV6-1; j_call: TRBJ2-3; cdr3_aa: CASSCRKGTDTQYF
v_call: TRBV29-1; j_call: TRBJ2-1; cdr3_aa: CSVEFGGPSSYNEQFF
v_call: TRBV12-5; j_call: TRBJ2-7; cdr3_aa: CASGPTRDEQYF
v_call: TRBV20-1; j_call: TRBJ2-3; cdr3_aa: CSAQVPDTQYF
v_call: TRBV28; j_call: TRBJ2-2; cdr3_aa: CASSLAGGQRPGELFF
v_call: TRBV9; j_call: TRBJ2-1; cdr3_aa: CASSVDGGGPYNEQFF
v_call: TRBV6-6; j_call: TRBJ1-6; cdr3_aa: CASSYSEDRGLCVHF
v_call: TRBV7-9; j_call: TRBJ2-7; cdr3_aa: CASSFASTGPTYEQYF
v_call: TRBV5-6; j_call: TRBJ1-1; cdr3_aa: CASSSPGAEAFF
v_call: TRBV28; j_call: TRBJ1-1; cdr3_aa: CAHRDRNTEAFF
v_call: TRBV6-6; j_call: TRBJ1-4; cdr3_aa: CASSYSPGTGDEKLFF
v_call: TRBV13; j_call: TRBJ2-7; cdr3_aa: CASSFGTSLYEQYF
v_call: TRBV7-8; j_call: TRBJ2-2; cdr3_aa: CASSLAQANGGSGTGELFF
v_call: TRBV28; j_call: TRBJ2-1; cdr3_aa: CASSLNFDEQFF
v_call: TRBV7-2; j_call: TRBJ2-7; cdr3_aa: CASSSLLAGDYEQYF
v_call: TRBV6-1; j_call: TRBJ1-3; cdr3_aa: CASSELRWGVTGNTIYF
v_call: TRBV5-5; j_call: TRBJ1-5; cdr3_aa: CASSPRRDRGRLSNQPQHF
v_call: TRBV7-8; j_call: TRBJ2-7; cdr3_aa: CASSLRTSGREYEQYF
v_call: TRBV13; j_call: TRBJ1-4; cdr3_aa: CASSSTGFNEKLFF
v_call: TRBV5-4; j_call: TRBJ2-3; cdr3_aa: CASSWWGRGGTDTQYF
v_call: TRBV29-1; j_call: TRBJ1-4; cdr3_aa: CSVGRQGGGKLFF
v_call: TRBV9; j_call: TRBJ1-1; cdr3_aa: CASSAAPTAEAFF
v_call: TRBV2; j_call: TRBJ2-5; cdr3_aa: CASTGTSGTQETQYF
v_call: TRBV14; j_call: TRBJ2-7; cdr3_aa: CASSPGPAVSYEQYF
v_call: TRBV2; j_call: TRBJ1-2; cdr3_aa: CASRSPSTSYGYTF
v_call: TRBV15; j_call: TRBJ2-5; cdr3_aa: CATSGSGVCETQYF
v_call: TRBV2; j_call: TRBJ1-3; cdr3_aa: CASSEPNLRPGNTIYF
v_call: TRBV5-6; j_call: TRBJ2-7; cdr3_aa: CASSLRSLAAYEQYF
v_call: TRBV7-2; j_call: TRBJ1-5; cdr3_aa: CASSQGQLPFTPQHF
v_call: TRBV7-6; j_call: TRBJ1-4; cdr3_aa: CASSTDRVGMGTNEKLFF
v_call: TRBV12-5; j_call: TRBJ2-1; cdr3_aa: CASGLVIRREGREPNEQFF
v_call: TRBV10-3; j_call: TRBJ2-2; cdr3_aa: CAIKSLRGTGELFF
v_call: TRBV29-1; j_call: TRBJ2-5; cdr3_aa: CSTGLDRQETQYF
v_call: TRBV4-3; j_call: TRBJ1-4; cdr3_aa: CASSHRLLRGEKLFF
v_call: TRBV4-1; j_call: TRBJ1-2; cdr3_aa: CASSQEPSGGYTF
v_call: TRBV28; j_call: TRBJ1-2; cdr3_aa: CASSFEDWTGLTNYGYTF
v_call: TRBV2; j_call: TRBJ1-1; cdr3_aa: CASSGPGGWGNTEAFF
v_call: TRBV27; j_call: TRBJ2-7; cdr3_aa: CASSWTSGRAVHFHEQYF
v_call: TRBV28; j_call: TRBJ1-1; cdr3_aa: CASSPRQGTKTTEAFF
v_call: TRBV5-1; j_call: TRBJ2-6; cdr3_aa: CASSLAGSGANVLTF
v_call: TRBV5-8; j_call: TRBJ2-1; cdr3_aa: CASSPGTPYNEQFF
v_call: TRBV5-4; j_call: TRBJ2-5; cdr3_aa: CASSNTSGRGAETQYF
v_call: TRBV6-5; j_call: TRBJ1-1; cdr3_aa: CASSSDGRGDEAFF
v_call: TRBV9; j_call: TRBJ1-4; cdr3_aa: CASSVGEGGGGVPEKLFF
v_call: TRBV5-6; j_call: TRBJ2-4; cdr3_aa: CASRTREQARQAKNIQYF
v_call: TRBV5-1; j_call: TRBJ2-2; cdr3_aa: CASRSTGYTGTGELFF
v_call: TRBV5-8; j_call: TRBJ1-6; cdr3_aa: CASSWDRSSYNSPLHF
v_call: TRBV7-9; j_call: TRBJ2-5; cdr3_aa: CASSADRDQETQYF
v_call: TRBV14; j_call: TRBJ1-2; cdr3_aa: CASSLYRGNYTF
v_call: TRBV14; j_call: TRBJ2-7; cdr3_aa: CASSQDGTLRQGEQYF
v_call: TRBV7-9; j_call: TRBJ2-7; cdr3_aa: CASSPIGTGLSYEQYF
v_call: TRBV28; j_call: TRBJ1-2; cdr3_aa: CASSPSGILNYGYTF
v_call: TRBV5-1; j_call: TRBJ2-1; cdr3_aa: CASRPLPPNEQFF
v_call: TRBV5-1; j_call: TRBJ2-1; cdr3_aa: CASSLVHDYYNEQFF
v_call: TRBV5-5; j_call: TRBJ1-2; cdr3_aa: CASSLFPPPGTF
v_call: TRBV28; j_call: TRBJ1-5; cdr3_aa: CASNLYLSNQPQHF
v_call: TRBV28; j_call: TRBJ1-6; cdr3_aa: CASSFSETGTNSPLHF